This T cell receptor (beta chain) was captured in a study of cytomegalovirus exposure and HLA in healthy donors. Overall study: Approximately 180 million T cells yielded about 120 million unique TCR beta sequences, as an earlier analysis found.

Sampled while nominally healthy, donors likely had unrecorded immune exposures. Study results and caveats: There was a cluster of highly shared sequence variants that was likely a sequencing artifact.

In regard to this clone: No antigen is known for it.

CDR1 and CDR2 from the germline V gene are SEHNR and FQNEAQ (reference sequence). V was pared by 4 bases and J by 3 bases, with 7 bases of the junction left unmatched. The CDR3 runs 16 residues. Use of 60 Vbeta and 13 Jbeta primers characterized the PCR. Here immunoSEQ multiplex PCR was the method, and the copy in TCRdb shows in-frame clones only, minus some. The sample lists 110,000 or so clones, over 60% occurring once. The source is a man between 18 and 29 years old in good health and CMV-seropositive. The V gene is TRBV7-9, the J gene TRBJ2-2; 8 bases line up with TRBD1. The material sequenced was PBMCs. The CDR3 nucleotides are TGTGCCAGCAGCTCTACAGGGGGAAAGTACACCGGGGAGCTGTTTTTT. Protein: CASSSTGGKYTGELFF.